This passage covers 28 T cell receptor beta chains from one sample sequenced in a study of blood T cells in healthy people across ages. A second PCR, run for roughly 7 to 12 cycles, used a sample-barcoded 5' primer plus a J-beta primer mix. TCRdb called the 5' RACE reads again in MiXCR, with one record for every CDR3 protein. The table shows around 820,000 distinct CDR3 sequences, with more than 20% occurring only once. This sample also belongs to another study, concerning T cells of mothers and their children.

Material: blood. Receptor source: a boy between 10 and 17 years old in good health.

This clonotype was counted a few times. The chain employs TRBV12-3 or TRBV12-4 and TRBJ1-2, with TRBD1 matching 8 bases. Trimming took 5 bases from V and 7 from J; bases not matched to a gene: 12. The CDR3 covers 15 residues. The CDR3 region is CASSPGQGLEGGYTF. The CDR3 bases are TGTGCCAGCAGTCCCGGACAGGGATTAGAGGGTGGCTACACCTTC.

The V and J genes are TRBV9 and TRBJ1-2; D perhaps matches TRBD1 (5 bases). There are 14 residues in the CDR3. Trimming took 0 bases from V and 4 from J, leaving 10 bases between them. In germline, CDR1 is SGDLS, CDR2 YYNGEE. CDR3 in DNA: TGTGCCAGCAGCGTAGTCACGGGGACCTATGGCTACACCTTC. As protein: CASSVVTGTYGYTF.

This clonotype has just a few counts. The genes are TRBV6-6 and TRBJ1-1, with D unresolved. V lost 5 bases and J lost 1, with 11 bases in between. CDR3 length: 14 residues. Germline CDR1 reads MNHNY; CDR2 reads SVGAGI (reference sequence). In DNA, the CDR3 is TGTGCCAGCAGTACACCCACGGCGAACACTGAAGCTTTCTTT. Translation gives CASSTPTANTEAFF.

CDR3 in amino acids: CATTGLPSDTQYF. DNA of the CDR3: TGTGCCACCACGGGACTTCCATCAGATACGCAGTATTTT. This rearrangement joins TRBV15 to TRBJ2-3; weak D call: TRBD2 (6 bases). This CDR3 is 13 amino acids long. Germline CDR1 reads LNHNV; CDR2 reads YYDKDF (reference sequence). The V end lost 7 bases, the J end lost 4 bases, and 12 bases lay between the germline ends.

Of note for this clonotype: Sequence at one end of the junction differs from germline and may be a read error. V is TRBV18 and J is TRBJ2-7; 11 bases agree with TRBD2. CDR1 is KGHSH and CDR2 is LQKENI in the germline V gene. This CDR3 spans 16 amino acids. The CDR3 reads CACSPPIGLAGLEQYF. CDR3 DNA: TGTGCCTGCTCACCACCAATTGGACTAGCGGGCCTCGAGCAGTACTTC.

This clonotype was picked up a small number of times. The rearrangement links TRBV9 to TRBJ2-5; TRBD1 or TRBD2 may be the D gene (6 bases each). The DNA matches TRBJ2-1 better at its end, which makes the J call doubtful. Germline CDR1 SGDLS, CDR2 YYNGEE. The CDR3 length is 13 residues. The CDR3: CASSGWGANEQFF. The CDR3 nucleotides read TGTGCCAGCAGCGGCTGGGGGGCGAATGAGCAGTTCTTC.

This clonotype was seen more than once but under ten times. The genes are TRBV4-1 and TRBJ1-5, with D tentatively TRBD1 (5 bases). Germline V gene sequence: CDR1 MGHRA, CDR2 YSYEKL. CDR3 length: 16 residues. The V end was cut by 1 base, the J end by 6 bases, with 16 bases between. The CDR3 is CASSQALQGSGQPQHF. In DNA, the CDR3 is TGCGCCAGCAGCCAAGCGTTGCAGGGAAGCGGTCAGCCCCAGCATTTT.

This chain uses TRBV3-1 with TRBJ2-3, with 7 positions matching TRBD2. V lost 4 bases and J lost 2; bases outside the gene matches: 6. Germline V CDR1 and CDR2: LGHDT, YNNKEL (reference sequence). This CDR3 contains 15 residues. The CDR3, as DNA: TGTGCCAGCAGCCGACGACTAGCCAACACAGATACGCAGTATTTT. It yields the protein CASSRRLANTDTQYF.

The genes are TRBV7-2 and TRBJ2-5, with 9 bases identical to TRBD2. V shed 3 bases, J shed 2 bases, and the junction held 1 base outside the gene matches. Germline CDR1 is SGHTA and CDR2 is FQGNSA. The CDR3 totals 14 residues. The CDR3 spells CASSFSGRQETQYF. CDR3 nucleotide sequence: TGTGCCAGCAGCTTTAGCGGGAGACAAGAGACCCAGTACTTC.

J is TRBJ2-5 and V is TRBV29-1; D gene ambiguous. Germline V CDR1 and CDR2: SQVTM, ANQGSEA. This CDR3 is 12 amino acids long. The V end was cut by 7 bases, the J end by 11 bases, with 20 bases between. CDR3: CSAQYRSPEQYF. CDR3 DNA sequence: TGCAGCGCCCAGTACAGATCACCAGAGCAGTACTTC.

This clonotype was detected a few times. The J gene is TRBJ2-7, the V gene TRBV6-1; 9 bases fit TRBD1. With 1 base clipped from V and 2 bases from J, the junction kept 3 bases outside the gene matches. This CDR3 spans 15 amino acids. Germline V gene lookup returns CDR1 MNHNS and CDR2 SASEGT. CDR3 protein: CASSEEGTGPYEQYF. In DNA form, the CDR3 reads TGTGCCAGCAGTGAAGAGGGGACAGGGCCCTACGAGCAGTACTTC.

There are a few counts of this clonotype. The V and J genes are TRBV7-2 and TRBJ2-5, with D possibly TRBD2 on 5 matching bases. The V gene lost 5 bases and the J gene lost 6 bases, with 16 bases spanning the gap. The germline V gene encodes CDR1 SGHTA and CDR2 FQGNSA. The CDR3 sequence is 14 residues long. The CDR3 protein is CASSPWLASKTQYF. DNA for the CDR3: TGTGCCAGCAGCCCTTGGTTGGCTAGCAAGACCCAGTACTTC.

This clonotype was seen only a few times. V is TRBV29-1 and J is TRBJ1-4, with 9 bases fitting TRBD1. The CDR3 contains 15 residues. Germline trimming cut 6 bases from V and 3 bases from J; bases unmatched to any gene: 8. CDR1 is SQVTM, CDR2 ANQGSEA, per germline. The CDR3 coding sequence is TGCAGCGTATCCGGGACAGGGTTTGCTAATGAAAAACTGTTTTTT. This encodes CSVSGTGFANEKLFF.

This clonotype appeared many times. The chain combines TRBV12-3 or TRBV12-4 with TRBJ2-3; tentatively, D is TRBD1 (6 bases). V was clipped by 3 bases and J by 0 bases, with 7 bases between them. CDR3 length: 14 amino acids. The CDR3 protein is CASSFDRSTDTQYF. CDR3 DNA sequence: TGTGCCAGCAGTTTCGACAGGAGCACAGATACGCAGTATTTT.

There are a few counts of this clonotype. The V call is TRBV27, the J call TRBJ2-2; D call uncertain. Germline V CDR1 and CDR2: MNHEY, SMNVEV (reference sequence). This CDR3 comprises 13 residues. V lost 6 bases and J 3 bases, leaving 8 bases between the germline ends. The CDR3 DNA reads TGTGCCAGCAGAACGGGTTACACCGGGGAGCTGTTTTTT. Protein product: CASRTGYTGELFF.

This clonotype was seen a handful of times. The chain recombines TRBV5-1 with TRBJ1-2, with no clear D. CDR3 length equals 14 residues. CDR1 and CDR2 (germline): SGHRS, YFSETQ. Trimming shortened V by 0 bases and J by 0 bases, and 6 bases separated the two germline ends. In DNA form, the CDR3 reads TGCGCCAGCAGCTTGGGCTGGGCTAACTATGGCTACACCTTC. Its protein is CASSLGWANYGYTF.

V gene TRBV2 combines with J gene TRBJ2-1; D remains unclear. The end of the DNA fits TRBJ2-7 better, so the J call may be wrong. Per germline, CDR1 SNHLY and CDR2 FYNNEI. This CDR3 comprises 12 residues. CDR3 sequence: CASVGWQDEQYF. The DNA of the CDR3 is TGTGCCAGCGTAGGGTGGCAAGACGAGCAGTACTTC.

This clonotype was counted a few times. The chain recombines TRBV10-2 with TRBJ2-7; the D is unclear. Germline V CDR1 and CDR2: WSHSY, SAAADI. The CDR3 totals 13 residues. V gave up 0 bases and J gave up 9 bases, with 12 bases separating them. The CDR3 is CASSESIRPVQYF. DNA for the CDR3: TGCGCCAGCAGTGAGTCGATTCGGCCTGTGCAGTACTTC.

This clonotype was counted a few times. The genes are TRBV5-1 and TRBJ2-7; a weak D match, TRBD1 (6 bases). Germline V lookup: CDR1 SGHRS, CDR2 YFSETQ. This CDR3 comprises 14 residues. V lost 6 bases and J 4 bases, leaving 17 bases between the germline ends. CDR3 nucleotide sequence: TGCGCCAGCAACTTCCCCGGACAGCCTTACGAGCAGTACTTC. Translation gives CASNFPGQPYEQYF.

The V and J genes are TRBV11-2 and TRBJ2-3; tentatively, D is TRBD1 or TRBD2 (5 bases each). The CDR3 spans 17 residues. Germline values: CDR1 SGHAT, CDR2 FQNNGV. V lost 6 bases to trimming and J lost 4 bases, with 23 bases between them. For the CDR3, the DNA is TGTGCCAGCAGGAGACCGGGACGTTGGAAGGGAGCAGATACGCAGTATTTT. Translating it yields CASRRPGRWKGADTQYF. Using reference TRBV11-2 and TRBJ2-3 for the parts outside the CDR3, the full variable domain is EAGVAQSPRYKIIEKRQSVAFWCNPISGHATLYWYQQILGQGPKLLIQFQNNGVVDDSQLPKDRFSAERLKGVDSTLKIQPAKLEDSAVYLCASRRPGRWKGADTQYFGPGTRLTVL.

The chain uses TRBV12-3 or TRBV12-4 and TRBJ2-5; TRBD1 aligns across 9 bases. J lost 4 bases, V lost 2 bases, and 5 bases had no gene match. The CDR3 sequence is 15 residues long. In nucleotides, the CDR3 is TGTGCCAGCAGTTTATTCGGGGGACAGGGAGAGACCCAGTACTTC. Its translation: CASSLFGGQGETQYF.

This clonotype has only a few counts. Here the CDR3 DNA reads TGCAGTCTTCCCCGGCCCAGGACTACCACCGGGGAGCAGTACTTC. Translated: CSLPRPRTTTGEQYF. The V gene is TRBV20-1, the J gene TRBJ2-7; possible D gene TRBD2, 6 bases. This CDR3 comprises 15 residues. V lost 8 bases and J lost 7, with 27 bases in between. CDR1 and CDR2 from the germline V gene are DFQATT and SNEGSKA (reference sequence).

This rearrangement joins TRBV29-1 to TRBJ2-5; a weak D match, TRBD2 (6 bases). The J call may be incorrect, as the DNA end agrees better with TRBJ2-7. The CDR3 spans 14 residues. Germline CDR1 reads SQVTM; CDR2 reads ANQGSEA. The CDR3 DNA reads as TGCAGCGTTACTAGCAACAGGCCACCCTACGAGCAGTACTTC. It yields the protein CSVTSNRPPYEQYF.

The chain carries TRBV6-2 or TRBV6-3 and TRBJ2-3, with 10 positions matching TRBD2. Germline CDR1 reads MNHEY; CDR2 reads SVGEGT. The CDR3 consists of 18 residues. V lost 2 bases and J lost 2; bases outside the gene matches: 10. CDR3 in amino acids: CASSYPNTLAGITDTQYF. CDR3 DNA sequence: TGTGCCAGCAGTTACCCTAACACACTAGCGGGAATCACAGATACGCAGTATTTT.

There are a few counts of this clonotype. V gene TRBV6-1 combines with J gene TRBJ2-6, with a tentative D call TRBD2 (9 bases). The CDR3 is 18 amino acids. Germline V gene sequence: CDR1 MNHNS, CDR2 SASEGT. Trimming removed 10 bases at V and 1 base at J, with 23 bases between. The CDR3 protein is CATTGGTSSLSGANVLTF. Written as DNA, the CDR3 is TGTGCCACCACAGGGGGGACTAGCAGCCTTTCTGGGGCCAACGTCCTGACTTTC.

This clonotype turned up a few times. The chain carries TRBV7-2 and TRBJ1-5, with D tentatively TRBD1 (5 bases). V lost 1 base to trimming and J lost 4 bases, with 11 bases between them. CDR1 is SGHTA, CDR2 FQGNSA, per germline. The CDR3 spans 15 residues. CDR3 DNA sequence: TGTGCCAGCAGCTTAGGACAGCTGGCGAATCAGCCCCAGCATTTT. Protein sequence: CASSLGQLANQPQHF.

The gene calls are TRBV6-5 and TRBJ2-7, with 8 bases lining up with TRBD2. The CDR3 has 15 amino acids. Germline CDR1 is MNHEY and CDR2 is SVGAGI. The V gene end was trimmed by 6 bases and the J gene end by 5 bases; junction bases not matched to a gene: 12. In nucleotides, the CDR3 is TGTGCCAGCAGAGGTAGCGGGAAGGGGTTCAACGAGCAGTACTTC. It codes for CASRGSGKGFNEQYF.

The gene calls are TRBV14 and TRBJ2-1; the D gene is possibly TRBD1 (6 bases). The DNA end is a closer match to TRBJ2-5, so the J assignment may be wrong. Germline CDR1 reads SGHDN; CDR2 reads FVKESK. This CDR3 comprises 13 residues. The CDR3 DNA is TGTGCCAGCAAAGGACAGCCGCCGGAGACCCAGTACTTC. Protein product: CASKGQPPETQYF.